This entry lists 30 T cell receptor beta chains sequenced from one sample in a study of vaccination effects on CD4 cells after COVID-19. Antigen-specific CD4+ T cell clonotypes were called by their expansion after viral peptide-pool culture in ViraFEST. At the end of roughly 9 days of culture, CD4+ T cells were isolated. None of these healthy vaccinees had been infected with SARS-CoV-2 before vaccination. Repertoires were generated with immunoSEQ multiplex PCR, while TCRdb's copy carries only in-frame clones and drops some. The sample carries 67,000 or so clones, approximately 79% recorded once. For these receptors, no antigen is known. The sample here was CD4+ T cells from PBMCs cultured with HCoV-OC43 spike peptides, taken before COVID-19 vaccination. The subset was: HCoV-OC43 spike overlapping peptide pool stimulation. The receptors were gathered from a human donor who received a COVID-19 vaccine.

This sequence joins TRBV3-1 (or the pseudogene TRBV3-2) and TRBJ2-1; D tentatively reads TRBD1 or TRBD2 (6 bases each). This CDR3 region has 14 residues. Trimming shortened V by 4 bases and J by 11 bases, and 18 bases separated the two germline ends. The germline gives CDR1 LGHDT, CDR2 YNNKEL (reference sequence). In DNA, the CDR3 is TGTGCCAGCAGCCCAAGGGGGTTGGAGGGAAAGCAGTTCTTC. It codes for CASSPRGLEGKQFF.

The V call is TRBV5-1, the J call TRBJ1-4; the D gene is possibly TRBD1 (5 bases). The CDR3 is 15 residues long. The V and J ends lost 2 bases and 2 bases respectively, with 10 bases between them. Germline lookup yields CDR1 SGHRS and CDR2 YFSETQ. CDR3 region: CASSFSGSTNEKLFF. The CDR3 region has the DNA TGCGCCAGCAGCTTTTCAGGGAGTACTAATGAAAAACTGTTTTTT.

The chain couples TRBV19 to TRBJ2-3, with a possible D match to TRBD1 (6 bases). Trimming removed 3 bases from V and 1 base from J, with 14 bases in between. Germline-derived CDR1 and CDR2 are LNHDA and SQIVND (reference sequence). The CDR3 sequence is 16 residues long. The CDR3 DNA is TGTGCCAGTAGTATTTGGAAGACAGGAGGCACAGATACGCAGTATTTT. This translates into CASSIWKTGGTDTQYF.

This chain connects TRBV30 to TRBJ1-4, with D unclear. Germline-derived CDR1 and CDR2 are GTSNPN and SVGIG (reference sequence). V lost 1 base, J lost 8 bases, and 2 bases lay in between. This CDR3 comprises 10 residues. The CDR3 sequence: CAWSGEKLFF. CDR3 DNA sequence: TGTGCCTGGAGTGGGGAAAAACTGTTTTTT. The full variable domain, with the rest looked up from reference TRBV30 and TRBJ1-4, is SQTIHQWPATLVQPVGSPLSLECTVEGTSNPNLYWYRQAAGRGLQLLFYSVGIGQISSEVPQNLSASRPQDRQFILSSKKLLLSDSGFYLCAWSGEKLFFGSGTQLSVL.

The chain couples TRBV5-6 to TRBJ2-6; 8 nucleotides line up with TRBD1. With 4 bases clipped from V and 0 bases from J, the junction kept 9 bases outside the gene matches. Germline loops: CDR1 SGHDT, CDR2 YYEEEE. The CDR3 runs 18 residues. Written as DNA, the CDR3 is TGTGCCAGCAGCACTCGTCAGGGGGCCTTCTCTGGGGCCAACGTCCTGACTTTC. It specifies CASSTRQGAFSGANVLTF.

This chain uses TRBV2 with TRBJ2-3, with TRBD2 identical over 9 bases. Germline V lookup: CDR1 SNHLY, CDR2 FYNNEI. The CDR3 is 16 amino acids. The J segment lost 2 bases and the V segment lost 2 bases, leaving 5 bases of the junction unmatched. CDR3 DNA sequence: TGTGCCAGCAGTGAAAGAAGCGGGGGGACCACAGATACGCAGTATTTT. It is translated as CASSERSGGTTDTQYF.

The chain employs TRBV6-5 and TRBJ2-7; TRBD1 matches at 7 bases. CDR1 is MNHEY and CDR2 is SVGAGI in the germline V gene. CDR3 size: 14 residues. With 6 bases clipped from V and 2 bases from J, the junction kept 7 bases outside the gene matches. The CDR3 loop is CASRTDRATYEQYV. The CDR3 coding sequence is TGTGCCAGCAGAACCGACAGGGCCACCTACGAGCAGTACGTC.

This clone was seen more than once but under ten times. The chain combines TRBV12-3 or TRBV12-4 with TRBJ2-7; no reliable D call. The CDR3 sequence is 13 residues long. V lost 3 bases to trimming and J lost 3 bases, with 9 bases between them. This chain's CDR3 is CASSFGRFYEQYV. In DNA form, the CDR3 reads TGTGCCAGCAGTTTCGGACGGTTCTACGAGCAGTACGTC.

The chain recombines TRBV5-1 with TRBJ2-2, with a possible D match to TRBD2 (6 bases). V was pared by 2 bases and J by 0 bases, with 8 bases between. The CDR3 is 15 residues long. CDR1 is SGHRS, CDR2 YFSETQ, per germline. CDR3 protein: CASSFGTPNTGELFF. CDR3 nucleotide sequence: TGCGCCAGCAGCTTCGGGACTCCGAACACCGGGGAGCTGTTTTTT.

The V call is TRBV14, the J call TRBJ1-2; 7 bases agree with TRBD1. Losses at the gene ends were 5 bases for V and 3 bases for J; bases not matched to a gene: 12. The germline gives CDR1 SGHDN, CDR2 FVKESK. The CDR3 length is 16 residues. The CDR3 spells CASSSRDSQSHYGYTF. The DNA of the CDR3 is TGTGCCAGCAGCTCGCGGGACAGTCAAAGCCACTATGGCTACACCTTC.

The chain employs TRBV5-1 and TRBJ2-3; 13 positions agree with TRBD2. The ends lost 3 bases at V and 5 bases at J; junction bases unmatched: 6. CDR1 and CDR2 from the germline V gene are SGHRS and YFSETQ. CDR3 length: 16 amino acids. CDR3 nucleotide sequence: TGCGCCAGCAGCTGGGGGACTAGCGGGGTCATAGATACGCAGTATTTT. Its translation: CASSWGTSGVIDTQYF.

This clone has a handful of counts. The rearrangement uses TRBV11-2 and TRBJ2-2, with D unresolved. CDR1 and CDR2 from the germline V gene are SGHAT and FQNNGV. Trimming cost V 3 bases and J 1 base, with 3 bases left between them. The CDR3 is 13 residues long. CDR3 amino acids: CASSFRNTGELFF. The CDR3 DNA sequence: TGTGCCAGCAGCTTTAGGAACACCGGGGAGCTGTTTTTT.

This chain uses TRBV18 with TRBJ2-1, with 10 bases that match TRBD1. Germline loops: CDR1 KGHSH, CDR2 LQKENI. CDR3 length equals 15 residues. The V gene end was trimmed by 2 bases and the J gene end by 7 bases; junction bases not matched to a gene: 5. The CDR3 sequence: CASSPGTGAQNEQFF. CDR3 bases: TGTGCCAGCTCACCAGGGACAGGGGCTCAAAATGAGCAGTTCTTC.

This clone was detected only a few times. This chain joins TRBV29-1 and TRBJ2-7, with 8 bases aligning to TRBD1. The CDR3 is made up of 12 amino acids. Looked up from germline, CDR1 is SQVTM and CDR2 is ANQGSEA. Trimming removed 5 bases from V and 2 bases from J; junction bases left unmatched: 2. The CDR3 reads CSVRTGPYEQYV. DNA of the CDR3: TGCAGCGTTCGGACAGGGCCCTACGAGCAGTACGTC.

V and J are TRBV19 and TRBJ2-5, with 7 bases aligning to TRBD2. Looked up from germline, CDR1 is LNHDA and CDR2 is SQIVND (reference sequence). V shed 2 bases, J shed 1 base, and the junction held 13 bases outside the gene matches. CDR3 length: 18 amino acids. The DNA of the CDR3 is TGTGCCAGTAGTATATGGACCGACCGAGCGGGGTTCCAAGAGACCCAGTACTTC. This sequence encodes CASSIWTDRAGFQETQYF.

CDR3 loop: CASSRPGAGSEAFF. The CDR3 DNA is TGCGCCAGCAGCCGCCCGGGGGCTGGCTCTGAAGCTTTCTTT. This chain uses TRBV4-1 with TRBJ1-1, with D tentatively TRBD1 (6 bases). Germline CDR1 and CDR2: MGHRA and YSYEKL. The CDR3 length is 14 residues. V was shortened by 4 bases and J by 6 bases, with 15 bases between the two germline ends.

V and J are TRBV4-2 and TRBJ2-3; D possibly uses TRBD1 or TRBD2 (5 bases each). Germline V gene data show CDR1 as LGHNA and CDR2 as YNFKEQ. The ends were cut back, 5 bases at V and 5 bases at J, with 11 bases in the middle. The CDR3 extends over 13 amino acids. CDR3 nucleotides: TGTGCCAGCAGCTCCGCTGGGGGAGATACGCAGTATTTT. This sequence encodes CASSSAGGDTQYF.

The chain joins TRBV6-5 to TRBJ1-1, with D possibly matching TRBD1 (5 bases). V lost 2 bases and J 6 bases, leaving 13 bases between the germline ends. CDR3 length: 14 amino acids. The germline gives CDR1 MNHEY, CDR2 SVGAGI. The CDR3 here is CASSYGPGSPEAFF. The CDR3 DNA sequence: TGTGCCAGCAGTTACGGTCCAGGGAGCCCTGAAGCTTTCTTT.

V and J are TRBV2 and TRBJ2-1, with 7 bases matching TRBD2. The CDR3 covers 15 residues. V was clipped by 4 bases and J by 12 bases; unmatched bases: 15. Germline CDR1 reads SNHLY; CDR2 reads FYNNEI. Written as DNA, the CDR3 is TGTGCCAGCAGTGGTGGGCTAGCGGCACCCCAAAGGCAGTTCTTC. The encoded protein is CASSGGLAAPQRQFF.

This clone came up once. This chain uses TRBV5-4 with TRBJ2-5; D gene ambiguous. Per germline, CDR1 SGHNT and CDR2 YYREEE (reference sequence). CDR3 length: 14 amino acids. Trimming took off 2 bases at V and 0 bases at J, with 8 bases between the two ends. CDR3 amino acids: CASSFVGNQETQYF. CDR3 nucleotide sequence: TGTGCCAGCAGCTTCGTTGGCAACCAAGAGACCCAGTACTTC.

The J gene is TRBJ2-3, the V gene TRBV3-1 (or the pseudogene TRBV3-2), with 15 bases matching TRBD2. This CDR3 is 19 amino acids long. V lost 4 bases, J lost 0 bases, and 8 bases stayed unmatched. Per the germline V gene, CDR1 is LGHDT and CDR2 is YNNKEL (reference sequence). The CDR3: CASSPIQGLAGGSTDTQYF. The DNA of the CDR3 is TGTGCCAGCAGCCCCATCCAAGGACTAGCGGGGGGGAGCACAGATACGCAGTATTTT.

CDR3 protein: CASWKQGAVNGYTF. The DNA of the CDR3 is TGTGCCAGCTGGAAACAGGGGGCGGTCAATGGCTACACCTTC. The chain has TRBV6-5 and TRBJ1-2; 9 bases are shared with TRBD1. This CDR3 is 14 amino acids long. Germline V gene data show CDR1 as MNHEY and CDR2 as SVGAGI. The ends lost 8 bases at V and 6 bases at J; junction bases unmatched: 10.

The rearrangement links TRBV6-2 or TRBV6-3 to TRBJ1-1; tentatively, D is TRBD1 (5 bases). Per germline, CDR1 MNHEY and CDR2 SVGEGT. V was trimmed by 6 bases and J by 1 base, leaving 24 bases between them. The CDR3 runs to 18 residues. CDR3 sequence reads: CASSPNRERGRKNTEAFF. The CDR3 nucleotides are TGTGCCAGCAGCCCTAATAGGGAAAGGGGACGGAAGAACACTGAAGCTTTCTTT.

The CDR3 DNA reads as TGTGCCAGCTCACCACCCGGGGGGGAGTATGGCTACACCTTC. Protein product: CASSPPGGEYGYTF. The chain employs TRBV18 and TRBJ1-2; the D gene is possibly TRBD1 (5 bases). This CDR3 is 14 amino acids long. Germline V gene sequence: CDR1 KGHSH, CDR2 LQKENI. Trimming took off 0 bases at V and 5 bases at J, with 10 bases between the two ends.

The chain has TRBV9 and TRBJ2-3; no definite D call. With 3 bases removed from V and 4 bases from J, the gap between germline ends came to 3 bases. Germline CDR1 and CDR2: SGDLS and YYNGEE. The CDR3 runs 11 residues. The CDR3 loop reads CASSASDTQYF. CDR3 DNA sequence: TGTGCCAGCAGCGCTTCAGATACGCAGTATTTT.

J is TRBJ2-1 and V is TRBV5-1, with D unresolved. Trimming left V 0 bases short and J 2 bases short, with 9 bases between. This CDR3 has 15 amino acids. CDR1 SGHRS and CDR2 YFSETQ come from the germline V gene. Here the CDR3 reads CASSLVLGTYNEQFF. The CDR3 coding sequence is TGCGCCAGCAGCTTGGTTCTGGGCACCTACAATGAGCAGTTCTTC. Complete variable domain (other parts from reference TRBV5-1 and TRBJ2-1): KAGVTQTPRYLIKTRGQQVTLSCSPISGHRSVSWYQQTPGQGLQFLFEYFSETQRNKGNFPGRFSGRQFSNSRSEMNVSTLELGDSALYLCASSLVLGTYNEQFFGPGTRLTVL.

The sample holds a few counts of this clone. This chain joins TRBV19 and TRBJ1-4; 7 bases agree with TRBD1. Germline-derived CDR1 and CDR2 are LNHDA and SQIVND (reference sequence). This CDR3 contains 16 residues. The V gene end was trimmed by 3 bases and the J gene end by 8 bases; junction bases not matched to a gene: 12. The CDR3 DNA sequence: TGTGCCAGTAGTATCAACGTAGTGACAGGGAGGGAAAAACTGTTTTTT. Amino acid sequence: CASSINVVTGREKLFF.

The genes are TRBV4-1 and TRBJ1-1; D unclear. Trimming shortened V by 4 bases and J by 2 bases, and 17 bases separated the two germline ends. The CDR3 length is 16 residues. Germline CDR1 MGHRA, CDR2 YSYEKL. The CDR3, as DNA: TGCGCCAGCAGCCGCAGGCCGGCCGTGGGTAACACTGAAGCTTTCTTT. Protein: CASSRRPAVGNTEAFF.

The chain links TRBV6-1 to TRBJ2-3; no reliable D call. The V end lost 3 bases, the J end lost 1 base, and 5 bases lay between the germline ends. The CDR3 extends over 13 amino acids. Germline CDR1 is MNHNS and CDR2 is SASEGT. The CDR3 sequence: CASSDRRTDTQYF. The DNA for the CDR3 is TGTGCCAGCAGTGATCGGCGCACAGATACGCAGTATTTT.

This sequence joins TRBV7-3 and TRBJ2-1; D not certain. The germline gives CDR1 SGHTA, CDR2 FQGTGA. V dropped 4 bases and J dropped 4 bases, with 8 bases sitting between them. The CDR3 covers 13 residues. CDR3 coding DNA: TGTGCCAGCAGCTCGGCCCCGTACAATGAGCAGTTCTTC. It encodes CASSSAPYNEQFF.